The clone carrying this T cell receptor (beta chain) has at least ten counts. No antigen is known for it. Trimming stripped 5 bases from V and 0 bases from J, with 10 bases between. Germline CDR1 and CDR2: DFQATT and SNEGSKA (reference sequence). The length of the CDR3 is 13 residues. In making TCR beta libraries, quantitative 5'-RACE with molecular barcodes was used. From the 5' RACE reads, TCRdb called clonotypes with MiXCR, one entry per CDR3 protein. Of 200,000 to 250,000 distinct CDR3 sequences listed, about 10% were seen once; the top ten hold about a fifth. This sample stems from a study of CD8 T cells in ankylosing spondylitis. Study results and caveats: Characteristic of ankylosing spondylitis blood, it appeared, was a TCR beta motif comprising roughly eight highly homologous variants.

The chain combines TRBV20-1 with TRBJ1-1, with D possibly being TRBD1 (6 bases). The sample consisted of blood, either unsorted or a sorted T cell fraction (not recorded which). The TCR originated in a male donor with ankylosing spondylitis or in good health (not recorded which). The CDR3, as DNA: TGCAGTGCTGGACAGAAAGTGAACACTGAAGCTTTCTTT. Translation gives CSAGQKVNTEAFF.